Each of the 15 T cell receptor beta chains below was sequenced from the same sample in a study of cytomegalovirus exposure and HLA in healthy donors. PCR was performed using 60 Vbeta and 13 Jbeta primers. The assay was immunoSEQ multiplex PCR, and TCRdb's table has in-frame clones only and misses some. The table shows around 150,000 clones, with roughly 80% occurring only once. The sequenced sample consisted of PBMCs. The receptors stem from a male donor in good health and CMV-seropositive.

V usage is TRBV12-5 and J usage is TRBJ1-5; possible D gene TRBD1, 6 bases. The CDR3 loop spans 16 amino acids. Trimming removed 4 bases at V and 0 bases at J, with 13 bases between. The V gene's germline CDR1 is LGHNT and CDR2 FRNRAP. DNA for the CDR3: TGTGCTAGTGGTTGGACCGGGACACATAGCAATCAGCCCCAGCATTTT. It codes for CASGWTGTHSNQPQHF.

The rearrangement links TRBV4-1 to TRBJ2-3; 9 nucleotides line up with TRBD2. CDR1 is MGHRA and CDR2 is YSYEKL in the germline V gene. The junction had 16 bases not matched to a gene; V was cut back by 0 bases and J by 6 bases. The CDR3 is made up of 19 amino acids. The DNA of the CDR3 is TGCGCCAGCAGCCAAGAAGAACTAGCGGGCCTAGGTAGATTGGATACGCAGTATTTT. This gives the protein CASSQEELAGLGRLDTQYF.

The chain links TRBV7-4 to TRBJ1-5; D is unresolved. CDR1 SGHVT and CDR2 SQSDAQ come from the germline V gene. The CDR3 covers 15 residues. V dropped 2 bases and J dropped 6 bases, with 14 bases sitting between them. The CDR3 spells CASSLRGRRSQPQHF. CDR3 DNA: TGTGCCAGCAGCTTACGAGGGCGCAGAAGTCAGCCCCAGCATTTT.

This chain connects TRBV19 to TRBJ2-1, with 11 bases matching TRBD2. The CDR3 has 17 amino acids. In germline, CDR1 is LNHDA, CDR2 SQIVND (reference sequence). Trimming at V came to 5 bases and at J to 7 bases, leaving 13 bases not matched to a gene. CDR3: CASSLGLAGPWSNEQFF. DNA of the CDR3: TGTGCCAGTAGTCTCGGACTAGCGGGCCCCTGGTCGAATGAGCAGTTCTTC. Full variable domain (outside the CDR3, taken from reference TRBV19 and TRBJ2-1): DGGITQSPKYLFRKEGQNVTLSCEQNLNHDAMYWYRQDPGQGLRLIYYSQIVNDFQKGDIAEGYSVSREKKESFPLTVTSAQKNPTAFYLCASSLGLAGPWSNEQFFGPGTRLTVL.

The chain combines TRBV28 with TRBJ2-7; 9 bases match TRBD1. Germline-derived CDR1 and CDR2 are MDHEN and SYDVKM. The CDR3 loop spans 15 amino acids. V dropped 6 bases and J dropped 3; count of bases not matched to a gene: 9. For the CDR3, the DNA is TGTGCCAGCAGCCCCCCCCGGGACAGGGTCTACGAGCAGTACTTC. Its translation is CASSPPRDRVYEQYF.

The genes are TRBV6-5 and TRBJ1-6; possibly TRBD1 for D (6 bases). The CDR3 spans 14 residues. Germline CDR1 and CDR2: MNHEY and SVGAGI. Trimming pared 6 bases from V and 7 bases from J, leaving 13 bases between. In DNA form, the CDR3 reads TGTGCCAGCAGCAACCCAGGGGAAAATTCACCCCTCCACTTT. Translating it yields CASSNPGENSPLHF.

V usage is TRBV6-1 and J usage is TRBJ2-5, with D possibly being TRBD1 (6 bases). The end of the DNA is better explained by TRBJ2-7, so the J call may be wrong. CDR3 length equals 14 residues. Germline V gene data show CDR1 as MNHNS and CDR2 as SASEGT. The CDR3 DNA reads as TGTGCCAGCAAGGGGGAGCTTAGTTCCTACGAGCAGTACTTC. Protein: CASKGELSSYEQYF.

This clone was observed once. The chain uses TRBV6-1 and TRBJ2-7; no reliable D call. CDR1 and CDR2 (germline): MNHNS, SASEGT. The CDR3 is 15 amino acids. V was clipped by 0 bases and J by 0 bases, with 9 bases between them. The CDR3 region has the DNA TGTGCCAGCAGTGAAGCGGTCGATAGCTCCTACGAGCAGTACTTC. Its protein product is CASSEAVDSSYEQYF.

The chain couples TRBV19 to TRBJ1-2; 7 bases are shared with TRBD1. CDR1 is LNHDA and CDR2 is SQIVND in the germline V gene (reference sequence). Unmatched junction bases numbered 6, after V lost 0 bases and J lost 5 bases. CDR3 length: 15 residues. CDR3 amino acids: CASSIDLWTGYGYTF. DNA for the CDR3: TGTGCCAGTAGTATAGATCTCTGGACAGGATATGGCTACACCTTC. Combining the CDR3 with reference TRBV19 and TRBJ1-2 gives the whole variable domain DGGITQSPKYLFRKEGQNVTLSCEQNLNHDAMYWYRQDPGQGLRLIYYSQIVNDFQKGDIAEGYSVSREKKESFPLTVTSAQKNPTAFYLCASSIDLWTGYGYTFGSGTRLTVV.

The chain couples TRBV11-2 to TRBJ2-5, with TRBD2 matching over 14 bases. CDR1 and CDR2 from the germline V gene are SGHAT and FQNNGV. CDR3 length: 16 amino acids. V lost 5 bases to trimming and J lost 7 bases; unmatched junction nucleotides: 9. The CDR3 region is CASSTGTSGRGATQYF. The CDR3 DNA is TGTGCCAGCAGCACCGGGACTAGCGGGAGAGGGGCGACCCAGTACTTC.

The chain joins TRBV4-1 to TRBJ2-1; TRBD2 aligns across 14 bases. The J segment lost 3 bases and the V segment lost 1 base, leaving 8 bases of the junction unmatched. Germline V CDR1 and CDR2: MGHRA, YSYEKL. This CDR3 spans 19 amino acids. CDR3 region: CASSQGRTSGRLGYNEQFF. The CDR3 nucleotides read TGCGCCAGCAGCCAAGGTCGGACTAGCGGGAGGTTGGGCTACAATGAGCAGTTCTTC.

This chain links TRBV2 with TRBJ2-7; D not certain. Deletions cut 2 bases from V and 0 bases from J, with 5 bases between. Germline V gene lookup returns CDR1 SNHLY and CDR2 FYNNEI. The CDR3 is 13 amino acids. The CDR3 protein is CASSESSSYEQYF. The CDR3 coding sequence is TGTGCCAGCAGTGAAAGTAGCTCCTACGAGCAGTACTTC.

The chain employs TRBV21-1 and TRBJ2-7; TRBD2, the table's D call, was not compared with the DNA. TRBV21-1 is an annotated pseudogene. CDR3 length equals 17 residues. The CDR3 loop reads CASSKLGTSGLSYEQYF. In nucleotides, the CDR3 is TGTGCCAGCAGCAAACTCGGGACTAGCGGGCTCTCCTACGAGCAGTACTTC.

The chain combines TRBV20-1 with TRBJ2-5; D is uncertain. Looked up from germline, CDR1 is DFQATT and CDR2 is SNEGSKA (reference sequence). V lost 6 bases and J lost 5, with 7 bases in between. This CDR3 spans 10 amino acids. The CDR3 loop is CSAKEETQYF. The DNA for the CDR3 is TGCAGTGCCAAGGAGGAGACCCAGTACTTC.

This clone was recorded a few times. V and J are TRBV5-8 and TRBJ1-2; no clear D gene. V lost 1 base and J lost 8, with 21 bases in between. The germline V gene encodes CDR1 SGHTS and CDR2 YDEGEE. The CDR3 is made up of 16 amino acids. DNA of the CDR3: TGTGCCAGCAGCTTGTTTTCCGGGGTCTACTTAGGAGGCTACACCTTC. Its translation is CASSLFSGVYLGGYTF.